Listed below are T cell receptor beta chains from one sample, sequenced in a study of T cell responses to AZD1222 COVID-19 vaccine. Some clones are missing from TCRdb's copy, which holds only in-frame ones; the method was immunoSEQ multiplex PCR. The repertoire holds over 60,000 clones, with about nine tenths as singletons. Sequenced here: peripheral blood, sampled on day 0 of AZD1222 vaccination. All receptors derive from an adult in good health. Both conserved end residues are part of each CDR3. A D gene is named only where the DNA matches it firmly. Clone sizes are given selectively: once, few, many, or a class where the clone is expanded.

d_call: .
j_call: TRBJ1-2
clone_size: .
v_call: TRBV7-9
cdr3_aa: CASSPIQGFYTF
cdr3_nt: TGTGCCAGCAGCCCAATCCAGGGGTTCTACACCTTC

d_call: .
j_call: TRBJ1-5
clone_size: once
v_call: TRBV6-2/TRBV6-3
cdr3_aa: CASSFQGPQHF
cdr3_nt: TGTGCCAGCAGTTTCCAGGGGCCCCAGCATTTT

d_call: .
j_call: TRBJ2-7
clone_size: .
v_call: TRBV6-5
cdr3_aa: CASVADGTYEQYF
cdr3_nt: TGTGCCAGCGTAGCGGACGGCACCTACGAGCAGTACTTC

d_call: .
j_call: TRBJ2-7
clone_size: .
v_call: TRBV7-8
cdr3_aa: CASSLLPDGYEQYF
cdr3_nt: TGTGCCAGCAGCTTACTACCCGACGGCTACGAGCAGTACTTC

d_call: TRBD1
j_call: TRBJ1-5
clone_size: .
v_call: TRBV9
cdr3_aa: CASSRGQGSTQPQHF
cdr3_nt: TGTGCCAGCAGCCGGGGACAGGGGAGTACTCAGCCCCAGCATTTT

d_call: .
j_call: TRBJ2-1
clone_size: .
v_call: TRBV7-2
cdr3_aa: CASSLGTANNEQFF
cdr3_nt: TGTGCCAGCAGCTTAGGGACAGCCAACAATGAGCAGTTCTTC

d_call: TRBD1
j_call: TRBJ1-2
clone_size: .
v_call: TRBV19
cdr3_aa: CASSIGYRGRIDGYTF
cdr3_nt: TGTGCCAGTAGTATAGGATACAGGGGGCGGATCGATGGCTACACCTTC

d_call: .
j_call: TRBJ1-1
clone_size: .
v_call: TRBV10-3
cdr3_aa: CASQPGAPGTEAFF
cdr3_nt: TGTGCCAGCCAGCCCGGGGCACCGGGGACTGAAGCTTTCTTT

d_call: TRBD1
j_call: TRBJ2-7
clone_size: .
v_call: TRBV6-5
cdr3_aa: CASRSTGTGTYEQYF
cdr3_nt: TGTGCCAGCAGGTCGACCGGGACAGGCACCTACGAGCAGTACTTC

d_call: TRBD2
j_call: TRBJ2-1
clone_size: .
v_call: TRBV5-1
cdr3_aa: CASSSSGGYNEQFF
cdr3_nt: TGCGCCAGCAGCTCTAGCGGGGGTTACAATGAGCAGTTCTTC

d_call: .
j_call: TRBJ2-3
clone_size: .
v_call: TRBV15
cdr3_aa: CATSRDWAEGTQYF
cdr3_nt: TGTGCCACCAGCAGAGATTGGGCTGAGGGTACGCAGTATTTT

d_call: TRBD2
j_call: TRBJ2-3
clone_size: .
v_call: TRBV3-1/TRBV3-2
cdr3_aa: CASSRNLAGDYTDTQYF
cdr3_nt: TGTGCCAGCAGCCGCAATCTAGCGGGGGATTACACAGATACGCAGTATTTT

d_call: TRBD1
j_call: TRBJ1-1
clone_size: .
v_call: TRBV6-1
cdr3_aa: CASSEYLVPGQGRNTEAFF
cdr3_nt: TGTGCCAGCAGTGAATACCTAGTCCCGGGACAGGGGAGGAACACTGAAGCTTTCTTT

d_call: TRBD1
j_call: TRBJ2-7
clone_size: .
v_call: TRBV7-9
cdr3_aa: CASSPQGTGEQYF
cdr3_nt: TGTGCCAGCAGCCCCCAAGGGACAGGCGAGCAGTACTTC

d_call: .
j_call: TRBJ1-2
clone_size: .
v_call: TRBV29-1
cdr3_aa: CSVEDLRIVGGYTF
cdr3_nt: TGCAGCGTTGAAGATCTTCGTATAGTCGGGGGCTACACCTTC

d_call: .
j_call: TRBJ1-1
clone_size: .
v_call: TRBV19
cdr3_aa: CASSRVNTEAFF
cdr3_nt: TGTGCCAGTAGCCGGGTGAACACTGAAGCTTTCTTT